The following is a T cell receptor (beta chain) sequence with its context. This entry is derived from a study of blood T cell repertoires in COVID-19. The wider study: The United States, Italy and Spain supplied acute and convalescent COVID-19 samples. T cells, B-cell-depleted T cells, or PBMCs provided the cDNA or gDNA that served as material.

In the source study's methods: Nucleated cell counts were estimated from reference gene primer amplification. Libraries were prepared by immunoSEQ multiplex PCR; TCRdb keeps only in-frame clonotypes and omits some of them. V and J calls and clone size are as listed in that table; D and trimming were resolved from the DNA. The sample lists fewer than 300,000 clones, around 90% occurring once. V was pared by 4 bases and J by 2 bases, with 2 bases of the junction left unmatched. From germline, CDR1 is SGHNT and CDR2 YENEEA. The CDR3 extends over 14 amino acids. Sequenced sample: peripheral blood. The V gene is TRBV11-3, the J gene TRBJ2-3; 8 positions agree with TRBD2. This clonotype was obtained from a woman aged 45-59 years with COVID-19, enrolled during active disease. CDR3 region: CASSSGGTTDTQYF. The CDR3 DNA follows: TGTGCCAGCAGCTCGGGAGGGACCACAGATACGCAGTATTTT.